The 25 T cell receptor beta chains presented below share a single source sample, sequenced in a study of cytomegalovirus exposure and HLA in healthy donors. Use of 60 Vbeta and 13 Jbeta primers characterized the PCR. The data were produced by immunoSEQ multiplex PCR, yet TCRdb's version contains in-frame clones alone and is incomplete. The top ten clones hold 30% of a sample with about 120,000 clones, about 75% of them seen once. Material: PBMCs. The receptors come from a man aged 60-69 years in good health and CMV-seropositive.

The chain employs TRBV6-5 and TRBJ2-5; tentative D call: TRBD2 (5 bases). V lost 2 bases and J lost 2, with 6 bases in between. The CDR3 length is 13 residues. Germline lookup yields CDR1 MNHEY and CDR2 SVGAGI. Here the CDR3 reads CASSYRGQETQYF. The CDR3, as DNA: TGTGCCAGCAGTTACCGGGGACAAGAGACCCAGTACTTC.

The V and J genes are TRBV5-1 and TRBJ2-5, with TRBD2 matching over 10 bases. CDR3 size: 15 residues. Germline V gives CDR1 SGHRS, CDR2 YFSETQ. The V and J ends lost 4 bases and 4 bases, in that order; junction bases with no gene match: 7. For the CDR3, the DNA is TGCGCCAGCAGCCCAGCGGGGGGGCGGGGAGAGACCCAGTACTTC. Translating it yields CASSPAGGRGETQYF.

The V gene is TRBV13, the J gene TRBJ2-7, with unresolved D. CDR1 is PRHDT, CDR2 FYEKMQ, per germline (reference sequence). The germline V and J ends were trimmed by 8 bases and 1 base, with 12 bases remaining between them. The CDR3 is 13 amino acids. The CDR3 reads CASLLAPSYEQYF. In nucleotides, the CDR3 is TGTGCCAGCCTTTTGGCACCATCCTACGAGCAGTACTTC.

The chain has TRBV9 and TRBJ1-2, with D possibly being TRBD1 (5 bases). V gave up 0 bases and J gave up 3 bases, with 12 bases separating them. This CDR3 is 15 amino acids long. The V gene's germline CDR1 is SGDLS and CDR2 YYNGEE. CDR3 DNA: TGTGCCAGCAGCGTAGCCGGGGGGTGGGACTATGGCTACACCTTC. Residues: CASSVAGGWDYGYTF.

The gene calls are TRBV7-2 and TRBJ2-1; possibly TRBD1 for D (7 bases). V lost 0 bases and J 8 bases, leaving 20 bases between the germline ends. Germline values: CDR1 SGHTA, CDR2 FQGNSA. This CDR3 spans 17 amino acids. The CDR3 DNA follows: TGTGCCAGCAGCTTAGCGGAGGGGGCTAGCGCTAGCGATGAGCAGTTCTTC. As protein: CASSLAEGASASDEQFF.

The chain joins TRBV10-2 to TRBJ1-6, with a possible D match to TRBD1 (6 bases). The length of the CDR3 is 17 residues. CDR1 WSHSY and CDR2 SAAADI come from the germline V gene. V lost 5 bases and J 6 bases, leaving 20 bases between the germline ends. This chain's CDR3 is CASSSMAPGVANSPLHF. The CDR3 DNA follows: TGCGCCAGCAGTTCCATGGCCCCAGGGGTGGCTAATTCACCCCTCCACTTT.

The chain recombines TRBV6-1 with TRBJ2-3; the D is unclear. Per germline, CDR1 MNHNS and CDR2 SASEGT. The V end was cut by 4 bases, the J end by 2 bases, with 7 bases between. The CDR3 runs 13 residues. CDR3 in DNA: TGTGCCAGCAGTGCCCAGATCACAGATACGCAGTATTTT. Protein: CASSAQITDTQYF.

V is TRBV11-2 and J is TRBJ2-1; TRBD2 aligns across 12 bases. The V and J ends lost 1 base and 6 bases, in that order; junction bases with no gene match: 7. This CDR3 spans 17 amino acids. Germline V lookup: CDR1 SGHAT, CDR2 FQNNGV. The CDR3 nucleotides read TGTGCCAGCAGCTTAGCGAGACTAGCGGGAGTTGGCAATGAGCAGTTCTTC. It specifies CASSLARLAGVGNEQFF.

V and J are TRBV5-5 and TRBJ1-1; D remains ambiguous. The ends were cut back, 0 bases at V and 1 base at J, with 10 bases in the middle. CDR3 length: 15 residues. Germline V gives CDR1 SGHKS, CDR2 YYEKEE (reference sequence). The CDR3 DNA follows: TGTGCCAGCAGCTTGGGCGATGGGAGGAACACTGAAGCTTTCTTT. It yields the protein CASSLGDGRNTEAFF.

V gene TRBV5-1 combines with J gene TRBJ2-6; no clear D gene. Germline V gene lookup returns CDR1 SGHRS and CDR2 YFSETQ. This CDR3 comprises 14 residues. V lost 4 bases and J 0 bases, leaving 5 bases between the germline ends. CDR3 sequence (DNA): TGCGCCAGCAGCCAGGTCTCTGGGGCCAACGTCCTGACTTTC. Amino acid sequence: CASSQVSGANVLTF. Drawing the rest from reference TRBV5-1 and TRBJ2-6, the complete variable domain is KAGVTQTPRYLIKTRGQQVTLSCSPISGHRSVSWYQQTPGQGLQFLFEYFSETQRNKGNFPGRFSGRQFSNSRSEMNVSTLELGDSALYLCASSQVSGANVLTFGAGSRLTVL.

This clone showed up just once. The rearrangement links TRBV2 to TRBJ2-7; D not certain. In germline, CDR1 is SNHLY, CDR2 FYNNEI. V was shortened by 6 bases and J by 1 base, with 4 bases between the two germline ends. The CDR3 consists of 11 residues. The CDR3 DNA reads as TGTGCCAGCAGCCGGTCCTACGAGCAGTACTTC. It encodes CASSRSYEQYF.

This clone showed up just once. The J gene is TRBJ1-2, the V gene TRBV18, with TRBD1 matching 9 bases. This CDR3 contains 15 residues. Trimming removed 2 bases from V and 2 bases from J; junction bases left unmatched: 3. From germline, CDR1 is KGHSH and CDR2 LQKENI. The chain's CDR3 is CASSPAGQGNYGYTF. The CDR3 bases are TGTGCCAGCTCACCAGCAGGACAGGGGAACTATGGCTACACCTTC.

About this clone itself: The sample has other DNA sequences that encode this CDR3 too. The chain joins TRBV6-5 to TRBJ1-1; no definite D call. Germline V gives CDR1 MNHEY, CDR2 SVGAGI. Deletions cut 2 bases from V and 4 bases from J, with 8 bases between. The CDR3 covers 13 residues. CDR3 residues: CASSYGQITEAFF. CDR3 DNA sequence: TGTGCCAGCAGTTACGGGCAGATCACTGAAGCTTTCTTT.

This chain links TRBV30 with TRBJ1-1; D ambiguous. The CDR3 extends over 11 amino acids. Germline CDR1 GTSNPN, CDR2 SVGIG (reference sequence). Trimming took off 0 bases at V and 8 bases at J, with 7 bases between the two ends. The CDR3 DNA sequence: TGTGCCTGGAGTGTAGAACTGGAAGCTTTCTTT. Protein: CAWSVELEAFF.

V is TRBV28 and J is TRBJ1-3, with 9 bases aligning to TRBD1. The CDR3 consists of 17 residues. Germline-derived CDR1 and CDR2 are MDHEN and SYDVKM. The junction had 8 bases not matched to a gene; V was cut back by 1 base and J by 4 bases. CDR3 protein: CASSLSVGTGRGNTIYF. Written as DNA, the CDR3 is TGTGCCAGCAGTTTATCTGTTGGGACAGGGCGAGGAAACACCATATATTTT.

This chain uses TRBV5-1 with TRBJ2-5, with 10 positions matching TRBD2. There are 14 residues in the CDR3. The junction had 1 base not matched to a gene; V was cut back by 2 bases and J by 3 bases. Per the germline V gene, CDR1 is SGHRS and CDR2 is YFSETQ. This CDR3 is CASSFLAGEETQYF. In DNA form, the CDR3 reads TGCGCCAGCAGCTTCCTAGCGGGGGAAGAGACCCAGTACTTC. The complete variable domain, with remaining parts taken from reference TRBV5-1 and TRBJ2-5, reads KAGVTQTPRYLIKTRGQQVTLSCSPISGHRSVSWYQQTPGQGLQFLFEYFSETQRNKGNFPGRFSGRQFSNSRSEMNVSTLELGDSALYLCASSFLAGEETQYFGPGTRLLVL.

This clone was counted only a few times. For the CDR3, the DNA is TGCAGCGTTGGGGTAGTGGGACAGGGAAAAGAGACCCAGTACTTC. Protein sequence: CSVGVVGQGKETQYF. The gene calls are TRBV29-1 and TRBJ2-5; 9 nucleotides align to TRBD1. This CDR3 spans 15 amino acids. J gave up 3 bases and V 4 bases, and 9 bases lay outside the gene matches. Germline V gene sequence: CDR1 SQVTM, CDR2 ANQGSEA.

The chain links TRBV5-4 to TRBJ2-5, with 10 bases lining up with TRBD2. V lost 0 bases, J lost 11 bases, and 10 bases stayed unmatched. From germline, CDR1 is SGHNT and CDR2 YYREEE (reference sequence). The CDR3 consists of 15 residues. The CDR3 loop reads CASSLALAGVVEQYF. The CDR3 DNA follows: TGTGCCAGCAGCTTGGCCCTAGCGGGGGTAGTAGAGCAGTACTTC.

The genes are TRBV5-8 and TRBJ2-7; D unclear. Trimming removed 0 bases from V and 0 bases from J, with 7 bases in between. The germline CDR1 and CDR2 sequences are SGHTS and YDEGEE. There are 14 residues in the CDR3. CDR3 amino acids: CASSLGAGSYEQYF. The CDR3 DNA follows: TGTGCCAGCAGCTTGGGGGCAGGCTCCTACGAGCAGTACTTC.

This chain connects TRBV25-1 to TRBJ1-2; D may be TRBD1 (5 bases). Germline CDR1 MGHDK, CDR2 SYGVNS. The V gene lost 2 bases and the J gene lost 4 bases, with 20 bases spanning the gap. The CDR3 consists of 17 residues. CDR3 sequence: CASSELGTAGTFYGYTF. DNA for the CDR3: TGTGCCAGCAGTGAACTAGGGACGGCGGGAACCTTCTATGGCTACACCTTC.

The rearrangement uses TRBV5-1 and TRBJ2-5, with unresolved D. The CDR3 runs 13 residues. Germline CDR1 reads SGHRS; CDR2 reads YFSETQ. Trimming took 1 base from V and 6 from J, leaving 10 bases between them. The CDR3 coding sequence is TGCGCCAGCAGCTTGCGTAGTCATCAGACCCAGTACTTC. Its translation: CASSLRSHQTQYF.

In nucleotides, the CDR3 is TGTGCCAGCAGCCAAGTTCCGGTAAAAAACCGGGACAGGGGGCGGGATCCCTATGGCTACACCTTC. Its protein is CASSQVPVKNRDRGRDPYGYTF. This chain uses TRBV4-2 with TRBJ1-2; 12 bases fit TRBD1. The CDR3 contains 22 residues. Germline V gives CDR1 LGHNA, CDR2 YNFKEQ. J gave up 4 bases and V 1 base, and 22 bases lay outside the gene matches.

This clone was detected only a few times. This rearrangement joins TRBV2 to TRBJ2-5; 10 nucleotides line up with TRBD2. The V and J ends lost 6 bases and 5 bases, in that order; junction bases with no gene match: 9. This CDR3 is 15 amino acids long. Germline lookup yields CDR1 SNHLY and CDR2 FYNNEI. The CDR3 region has the DNA TGTGCCAGCAGCCAAAGCGGGGGGGCGGGCGAGACCCAGTACTTC. Translation: CASSQSGGAGETQYF. Together with reference TRBV2 and TRBJ2-5, the CDR3 gives the full variable domain: EPEVTQTPSHQVTQMGQEVILRCVPISNHLYFYWYRQILGQKVEFLVSFYNNEISEKSEIFDDQFSVERPDGSNFTLKIRSTKLEDSAMYFCASSQSGGAGETQYFGPGTRLLVL.

The chain employs TRBV30 and TRBJ1-1; possible D gene TRBD1, 6 bases. The ends were cut back, 4 bases at V and 2 bases at J, with 11 bases in the middle. The germline CDR1 and CDR2 sequences are GTSNPN and SVGIG (reference sequence). This CDR3 has 13 residues. The CDR3 DNA reads TGTGCCTGGACACAGGGTACCAACACTGAAGCTTTCTTT. The encoded protein is CAWTQGTNTEAFF.

The V and J genes are TRBV9 and TRBJ2-2, with 10 bases that match TRBD2. CDR3 length: 15 amino acids. The germline gives CDR1 SGDLS, CDR2 YYNGEE. Trimming took 3 bases from V and 2 from J; bases not matched to a gene: 1. The CDR3 loop is CASSGTSGNTGELFF. The CDR3 DNA sequence: TGTGCCAGCAGCGGGACTAGCGGAAACACCGGGGAGCTGTTTTTT.